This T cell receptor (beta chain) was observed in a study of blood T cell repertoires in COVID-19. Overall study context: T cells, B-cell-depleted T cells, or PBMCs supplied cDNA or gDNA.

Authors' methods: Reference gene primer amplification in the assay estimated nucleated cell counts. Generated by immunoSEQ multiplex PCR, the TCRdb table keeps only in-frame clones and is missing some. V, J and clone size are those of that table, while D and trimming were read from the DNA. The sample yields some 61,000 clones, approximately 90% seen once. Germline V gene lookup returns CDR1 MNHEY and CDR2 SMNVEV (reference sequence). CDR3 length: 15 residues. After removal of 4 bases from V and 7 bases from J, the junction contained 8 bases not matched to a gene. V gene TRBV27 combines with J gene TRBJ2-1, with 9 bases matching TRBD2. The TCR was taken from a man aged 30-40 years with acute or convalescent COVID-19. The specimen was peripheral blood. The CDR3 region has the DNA TGTGCCAGCAGTTCGGGACTAGCTCTTTGGAATGAGCAGTTCTTC. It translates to CASSSGLALWNEQFF.